Listed below are T cell receptor beta chains from one sample, sequenced in a study of beta chain features in type 1 diabetes. Clones were sequenced by immunoSEQ multiplex PCR, and TCRdb holds only the in-frame ones, with some missing. The table shows more than 85,000 clones, with 30% to 40% occurring only once. What was sequenced was stem cell memory CD4+ T cells from blood. These receptors originate from a woman aged 18-30 years in good health. Each CDR3 is given with its conserved first and last residue. A D gene is named only where the DNA matches it firmly. Size values are once, few and many counts, or a class for expanded clones, and some rows have none.

CDR3 protein: CASSPASDAYEQYF
CDR3 DNA: TGTGCCAGCAGCCCAGCTAGCGATGCCTACGAGCAGTACTTC
D gene: NA
clone size: NA
V gene: TRBV4-2
J gene: TRBJ2-7

CDR3 protein: CASSLGGLAGGRETQYF
CDR3 DNA: TGTGCCAGCAGTCTTGGGGGACTAGCGGGAGGGCGCGAGACCCAGTACTTC
D gene: TRBD2
clone size: few
V gene: TRBV28
J gene: TRBJ2-5

CDR3 protein: CASSFVGTPRYEQYF
CDR3 DNA: TGTGCCAGCAGTTTTGTGGGGACACCCCGCTACGAGCAGTACTTC
D gene: NA
clone size: NA
V gene: TRBV28
J gene: TRBJ2-7

CDR3 protein: CASSQGGAGGSEQYF
CDR3 DNA: TGTGCCAGCAGCCAGGGTGGAGCGGGAGGGAGCGAGCAGTACTTC
D gene: TRBD2
clone size: few
V gene: TRBV4-2
J gene: TRBJ2-7

CDR3 protein: CASRSGSGTDTQYF
CDR3 DNA: TGCGCCAGCAGAAGCGGGAGCGGCACAGATACGCAGTATTTT
D gene: TRBD2
clone size: NA
V gene: TRBV5-1
J gene: TRBJ2-3

CDR3 protein: CASSEGQGAFYEQYF
CDR3 DNA: TGTGCCAGCAGTGAAGGACAGGGGGCGTTTTACGAGCAGTACTTC
D gene: TRBD1
clone size: NA
V gene: TRBV6-1
J gene: TRBJ2-7

CDR3 protein: CSVAGTSGRANNEQFF
CDR3 DNA: TGCAGCGTCGCCGGGACTAGCGGGAGGGCCAACAATGAGCAGTTCTTC
D gene: TRBD2
clone size: NA
V gene: TRBV29-1
J gene: TRBJ2-1

CDR3 protein: CASSPGTAKNIQYF
CDR3 DNA: TGCGCCAGCAGCCCGGGGACAGCTAAAAACATTCAGTACTTC
D gene: TRBD1
clone size: NA
V gene: TRBV4-1
J gene: TRBJ2-4

CDR3 protein: CSVGLGTGSYEQYF
CDR3 DNA: TGCAGCGTGGGCCTGGGGACAGGGTCCTACGAGCAGTACTTC
D gene: TRBD1
clone size: NA
V gene: TRBV29-1
J gene: TRBJ2-7

CDR3 protein: CAWSALVGQGDGETQYF
CDR3 DNA: TGTGCCTGGAGTGCCCTCGTGGGACAGGGGGATGGAGAGACCCAGTACTTC
D gene: TRBD1
clone size: NA
V gene: TRBV30
J gene: TRBJ2-5

CDR3 protein: CASSYPRLSNYGYTF
CDR3 DNA: TGTGCCAGCAGCTACCCGAGACTGTCCAACTATGGCTACACCTTC
D gene: NA
clone size: NA
V gene: TRBV5-4
J gene: TRBJ1-2

CDR3 protein: CASSRTTGGGEQFF
CDR3 DNA: TGTGCCAGCAGTCGCACTACAGGGGGAGGTGAGCAGTTCTTC
D gene: TRBD1
clone size: few
V gene: TRBV7-9
J gene: TRBJ2-1

CDR3 protein: CSVGRRLSHEQYF
CDR3 DNA: TGCAGCGTCGGGAGGAGACTGTCCCACGAGCAGTACTTC
D gene: TRBD2
clone size: few
V gene: TRBV29-1
J gene: TRBJ2-7

CDR3 protein: CASSRLNYNEQFF
CDR3 DNA: TGTGCCAGCTCCCGACTGAACTACAATGAGCAGTTCTTC
D gene: NA
clone size: few
V gene: TRBV7-3
J gene: TRBJ2-1

CDR3 protein: CASSLYRGVNTEAFF
CDR3 DNA: TGCGCCAGCAGCTTGTACAGGGGGGTTAACACTGAAGCTTTCTTT
D gene: TRBD1
clone size: NA
V gene: TRBV5-1
J gene: TRBJ1-1

CDR3 protein: CASSRLAGALAETQYF
CDR3 DNA: TGTGCCAGCAGCCGACTAGCGGGAGCCCTCGCAGAGACCCAGTACTTC
D gene: TRBD2
clone size: few
V gene: TRBV5-6
J gene: TRBJ2-5

CDR3 protein: CASSVSGSGYTF
CDR3 DNA: TGTGCCAGCAGCGTATCGGGGAGTGGCTACACCTTC
D gene: NA
clone size: few
V gene: TRBV9
J gene: TRBJ1-2

CDR3 protein: CASSSSPPVAKNIQYF
CDR3 DNA: TGTGCCAGCAGCTCCTCCCCTCCGGTAGCCAAAAACATTCAGTACTTC
D gene: NA
clone size: NA
V gene: TRBV11-2
J gene: TRBJ2-4

CDR3 protein: CASSLRQAGDTQYF
CDR3 DNA: TGCGCCAGCAGCTTACGACAGGCGGGAGATACGCAGTATTTT
D gene: NA
clone size: few
V gene: TRBV5-1
J gene: TRBJ2-3

CDR3 protein: CASSLRQHEQYF
CDR3 DNA: TGTGCCAGCAGCTTACGACAGCACGAGCAGTACTTC
D gene: NA
clone size: NA
V gene: TRBV7-9
J gene: TRBJ2-7

CDR3 protein: CASSLTADTQYF
CDR3 DNA: TGTGCCAGCAGCCTGACTGCAGATACGCAGTATTTT
D gene: NA
clone size: few
V gene: TRBV7-8
J gene: TRBJ2-3

CDR3 protein: CASSRGGTVNTEAFF
CDR3 DNA: TGTGCCAGTTCGCGGGGCGGGACAGTGAACACTGAAGCTTTCTTT
D gene: TRBD1
clone size: NA
V gene: TRBV28
J gene: TRBJ1-1

CDR3 protein: CAWSPGLGQGAYEQYF
CDR3 DNA: TGTGCCTGGAGTCCGGGTCTGGGACAGGGGGCTTACGAGCAGTACTTC
D gene: TRBD1
clone size: NA
V gene: TRBV30
J gene: TRBJ2-7

CDR3 protein: CASSPLGDRVGKMETQYF
CDR3 DNA: TGTGCCAGCTCACCACTCGGGGACAGGGTCGGAAAAATGGAGACCCAGTACTTC
D gene: TRBD1
clone size: once
V gene: TRBV18
J gene: TRBJ2-5

CDR3 protein: CSVEWASGQAYNEQFF
CDR3 DNA: TGCAGCGTTGAGTGGGCTAGCGGGCAAGCCTACAATGAGCAGTTCTTC
D gene: TRBD2
clone size: few
V gene: TRBV29-1
J gene: TRBJ2-1

CDR3 protein: CASSLSAQGTYGYTF
CDR3 DNA: TGTGCCAGCAGTTTATCGGCGCAGGGTACCTATGGCTACACCTTC
D gene: NA
clone size: NA
V gene: TRBV27
J gene: TRBJ1-2

CDR3 protein: CASSFQYTDTQYF
CDR3 DNA: TGTGCCAGCAGCTTTCAGTACACAGATACGCAGTATTTT
D gene: NA
clone size: few
V gene: TRBV5-4
J gene: TRBJ2-3

CDR3 protein: CASSLRGRGVKDNEQFF
CDR3 DNA: TGTGCCAGCAGTTTGCGCGGGAGAGGGGTTAAAGACAATGAGCAGTTCTTC
D gene: TRBD2
clone size: few
V gene: TRBV28
J gene: TRBJ2-1

CDR3 protein: CASTKSGHSYNEQFF
CDR3 DNA: TGTGCCAGCACCAAGAGTGGGCACTCCTACAATGAGCAGTTCTTC
D gene: NA
clone size: few
V gene: TRBV28
J gene: TRBJ2-1

CDR3 protein: CASSPGQGAGYGYTF
CDR3 DNA: TGTGCCAGCAGCCCCGGACAGGGGGCCGGCTATGGCTACACCTTC
D gene: TRBD1
clone size: NA
V gene: TRBV28
J gene: TRBJ1-2

CDR3 protein: CASSLGTGGFDGYTF
CDR3 DNA: TGCGCCAGCAGCCTAGGGACAGGGGGTTTTGATGGCTACACCTTC
D gene: TRBD1
clone size: NA
V gene: TRBV5-1
J gene: TRBJ1-2

CDR3 protein: CASSFEWEQYF
CDR3 DNA: TGTGCCAGCAGCTTCGAGTGGGAGCAGTACTTC
D gene: NA
clone size: NA
V gene: TRBV7-9
J gene: TRBJ2-7

CDR3 protein: CASSFSSGRNREQFF
CDR3 DNA: TGTGCCAGCAGCTTCTCGAGCGGGAGAAATAGGGAGCAGTTCTTC
D gene: TRBD2
clone size: NA
V gene: TRBV11-3
J gene: TRBJ2-1

CDR3 protein: CATGGAWDEQFF
CDR3 DNA: TGTGCCACCGGCGGGGCATGGGATGAGCAGTTCTTC
D gene: NA
clone size: NA
V gene: TRBV15
J gene: TRBJ2-1

CDR3 protein: CAISETGVNEKLFF
CDR3 DNA: TGTGCCATCAGTGAGACAGGGGTGAATGAAAAACTGTTTTTT
D gene: TRBD1
clone size: NA
V gene: TRBV10-3
J gene: TRBJ1-4

CDR3 protein: CASSLERGKQFF
CDR3 DNA: TGTGCCAGCAGCTTAGAGAGGGGGAAGCAGTTCTTC
D gene: NA
clone size: few
V gene: TRBV11-2
J gene: TRBJ2-1

CDR3 protein: CASSPPIRGKAFF
CDR3 DNA: TGTGCCAGCAGCCCCCCGATTAGGGGGAAAGCTTTCTTT
D gene: NA
clone size: few
V gene: TRBV7-2
J gene: TRBJ1-1

CDR3 protein: CSAWTAAPEAFF
CDR3 DNA: TGCAGCGCTTGGACAGCTGCTCCTGAAGCTTTCTTT
D gene: NA
clone size: NA
V gene: TRBV29-1
J gene: TRBJ1-1

CDR3 protein: CASSRLAGVEDTQYF
CDR3 DNA: TGTGCCAGCAGCCGACTAGCGGGAGTAGAAGATACGCAGTATTTT
D gene: TRBD2
clone size: NA
V gene: TRBV7-9
J gene: TRBJ2-3

CDR3 protein: CASSPRRAWETQYF
CDR3 DNA: TGTGCCAGCAGCCCCCGGAGGGCTTGGGAGACCCAGTACTTC
D gene: NA
clone size: NA
V gene: TRBV6-1
J gene: TRBJ2-5

CDR3 protein: CASSLGGTGSGQPQHF
CDR3 DNA: TGTGCCAGCAGCTTAGGAGGGACAGGGTCGGGCCAGCCCCAGCATTTT
D gene: TRBD1
clone size: NA
V gene: TRBV7-2
J gene: TRBJ1-5

CDR3 protein: CASSLAPDEKLFF
CDR3 DNA: TGCGCCAGCAGCTTGGCTCCTGATGAAAAACTGTTTTTT
D gene: NA
clone size: NA
V gene: TRBV5-1
J gene: TRBJ1-4

CDR3 protein: CASSTGLAGNYWEQFF
CDR3 DNA: TGCGCCAGCAGCACGGGACTAGCGGGAAACTATTGGGAGCAGTTCTTC
D gene: TRBD2
clone size: NA
V gene: TRBV5-1
J gene: TRBJ2-1

CDR3 protein: CASSVTRATNYGYTF
CDR3 DNA: TGTGCCAGCAGCGTAACCAGGGCCACTAACTATGGCTACACCTTC
D gene: NA
clone size: few
V gene: TRBV7-2
J gene: TRBJ1-2

CDR3 protein: CASSLVLAGQETQYF
CDR3 DNA: TGTGCCAGCAGCTTGGTACTAGCGGGGCAAGAGACCCAGTACTTC
D gene: TRBD2
clone size: once
V gene: TRBV5-4
J gene: TRBJ2-5

CDR3 protein: CASSFTGIEQYF
CDR3 DNA: TGTGCCAGCAGCTTTACAGGGATCGAGCAGTACTTC
D gene: NA
clone size: few
V gene: TRBV7-9
J gene: TRBJ2-7

CDR3 protein: CASSLSGYEQYF
CDR3 DNA: TGTGCCAGCAGCTTATCGGGCTACGAGCAGTACTTC
D gene: NA
clone size: once
V gene: TRBV11-2
J gene: TRBJ2-7

CDR3 protein: CASSPGLAGGGNEQFF
CDR3 DNA: TGTGCCAGCTCCCCGGGACTAGCGGGAGGAGGCAATGAGCAGTTCTTC
D gene: TRBD2
clone size: NA
V gene: TRBV18
J gene: TRBJ2-1

CDR3 protein: CASSYLTGVELDTQYF
CDR3 DNA: TGTGCCAGCAGTTATCTCACGGGGGTTGAACTCGATACGCAGTATTTT
D gene: NA
clone size: NA
V gene: TRBV6-6
J gene: TRBJ2-3

CDR3 protein: CASSVFSGRENEQFF
CDR3 DNA: TGTGCCAGCAGCGTATTTAGCGGGAGGGAAAATGAGCAGTTCTTC
D gene: TRBD2
clone size: NA
V gene: TRBV9
J gene: TRBJ2-1

CDR3 protein: CASNPDSYNEQFF
CDR3 DNA: TGTGCCAGCAACCCGGACAGCTACAATGAGCAGTTCTTC
D gene: NA
clone size: NA
V gene: TRBV28
J gene: TRBJ2-1

CDR3 protein: CASSVGQYKNIQYF
CDR3 DNA: TGCGCCAGCAGCGTGGGACAGTACAAAAACATTCAGTACTTC
D gene: TRBD1
clone size: NA
V gene: TRBV5-1
J gene: TRBJ2-4

CDR3 protein: CASSLGGALRNTEAFF
CDR3 DNA: TGTGCCAGCAGCCTGGGTGGAGCGTTAAGGAACACTGAAGCTTTCTTT
D gene: NA
clone size: few
V gene: TRBV7-2
J gene: TRBJ1-1